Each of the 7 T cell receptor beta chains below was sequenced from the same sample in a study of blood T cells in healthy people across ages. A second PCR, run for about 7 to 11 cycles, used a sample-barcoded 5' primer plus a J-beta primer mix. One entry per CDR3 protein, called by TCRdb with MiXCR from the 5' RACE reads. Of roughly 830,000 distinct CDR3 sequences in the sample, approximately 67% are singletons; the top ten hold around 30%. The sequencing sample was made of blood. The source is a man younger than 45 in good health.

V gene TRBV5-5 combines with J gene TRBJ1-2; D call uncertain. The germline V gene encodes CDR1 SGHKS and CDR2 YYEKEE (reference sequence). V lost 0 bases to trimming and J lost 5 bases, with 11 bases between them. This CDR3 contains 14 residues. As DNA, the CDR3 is TGTGCCAGCAGCTTGGACCCCCTAGGATATGGCTACACCTTC. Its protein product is CASSLDPLGYGYTF.

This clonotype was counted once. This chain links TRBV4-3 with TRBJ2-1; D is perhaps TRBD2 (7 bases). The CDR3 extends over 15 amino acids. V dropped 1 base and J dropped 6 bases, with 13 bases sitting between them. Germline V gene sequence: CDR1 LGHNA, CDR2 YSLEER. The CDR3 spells CASSQAPRGGNEQFF. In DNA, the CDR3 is TGCGCCAGCAGCCAAGCCCCGAGGGGGGGCAATGAGCAGTTCTTC.

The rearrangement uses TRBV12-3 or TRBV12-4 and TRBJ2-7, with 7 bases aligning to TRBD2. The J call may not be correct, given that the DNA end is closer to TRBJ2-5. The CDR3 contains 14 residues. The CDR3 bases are TGTGCCAGCAGTTCTGGACTAGAAGGAGAGACCCAGTACTTC. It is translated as CASSSGLEGETQYF.

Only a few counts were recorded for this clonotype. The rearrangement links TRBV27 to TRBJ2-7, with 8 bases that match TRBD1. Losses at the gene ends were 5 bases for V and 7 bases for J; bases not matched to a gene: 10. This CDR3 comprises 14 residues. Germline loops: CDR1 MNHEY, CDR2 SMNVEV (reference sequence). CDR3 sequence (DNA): TGTGCCAGCAGTCCCCGGACAGGGTGGAGAGAGCAGTACTTC. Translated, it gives CASSPRTGWREQYF.

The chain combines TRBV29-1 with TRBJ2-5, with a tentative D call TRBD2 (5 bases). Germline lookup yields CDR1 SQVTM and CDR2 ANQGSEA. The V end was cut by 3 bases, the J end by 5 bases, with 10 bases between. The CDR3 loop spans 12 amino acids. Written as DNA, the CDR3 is TGCAGCGTTGACCGGGAAGACGAGACCCAGTACTTC. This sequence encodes CSVDREDETQYF.

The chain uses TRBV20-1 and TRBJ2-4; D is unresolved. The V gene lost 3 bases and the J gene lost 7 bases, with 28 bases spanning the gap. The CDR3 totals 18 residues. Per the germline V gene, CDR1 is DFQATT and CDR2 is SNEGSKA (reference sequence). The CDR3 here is CSASSPQVVHVVGNIQYF. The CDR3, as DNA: TGCAGTGCTAGTTCCCCTCAGGTAGTGCATGTTGTCGGGAACATTCAGTACTTC.

The CDR3 nucleotides read TGTGCCAGCAGCCAAGACTTAGCGGCCCTCCCCTCCTACAATGAGCAGTTCTTC. This sequence encodes CASSQDLAALPSYNEQFF. This sequence joins TRBV14 and TRBJ2-1, with a possible D match to TRBD2 (6 bases). The germline CDR1 and CDR2 sequences are SGHDN and FVKESK. The CDR3 totals 18 residues. V was clipped by 0 bases and J by 0 bases, with 15 bases between them. The full variable domain, its missing parts supplied by reference TRBV14 and TRBJ2-1, is EAGVTQFPSHSVIEKGQTVTLRCDPISGHDNLYWYRRVMGKEIKFLLHFVKESKQDESGMPNNRFLAERTGGTYSTLKVQPAELEDSGVYFCASSQDLAALPSYNEQFFGPGTRLTVL.